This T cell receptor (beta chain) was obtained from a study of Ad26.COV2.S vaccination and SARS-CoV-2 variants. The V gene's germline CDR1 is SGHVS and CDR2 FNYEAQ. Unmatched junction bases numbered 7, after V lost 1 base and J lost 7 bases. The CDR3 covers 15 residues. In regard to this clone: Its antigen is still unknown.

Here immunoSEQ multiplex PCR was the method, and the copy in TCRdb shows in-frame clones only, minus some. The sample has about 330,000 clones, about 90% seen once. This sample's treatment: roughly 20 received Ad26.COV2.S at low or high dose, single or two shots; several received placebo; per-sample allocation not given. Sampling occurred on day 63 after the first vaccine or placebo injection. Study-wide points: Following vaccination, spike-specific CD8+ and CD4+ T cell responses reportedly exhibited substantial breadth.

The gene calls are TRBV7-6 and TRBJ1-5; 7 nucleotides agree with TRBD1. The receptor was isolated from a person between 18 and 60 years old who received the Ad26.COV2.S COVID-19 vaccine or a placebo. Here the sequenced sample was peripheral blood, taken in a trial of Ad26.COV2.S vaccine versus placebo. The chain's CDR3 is CASSLVTGENQPQHF. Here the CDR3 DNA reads TGTGCCAGCAGCTTAGTAACAGGGGAGAACCAGCCCCAGCATTTT.